Presented here are 9 T cell receptor beta chains from one specimen sequenced in a study of cytomegalovirus exposure and HLA in healthy donors. A multiplex PCR was run with 60 Vbeta primers and 13 Jbeta primers. Measured with immunoSEQ multiplex PCR; TCRdb has only the in-frame clones, and not every one. The profile shows 95,000 to 100,000 clones, approximately 9% of them singletons. The sample comprised PBMCs. Receptors were obtained from a man in his fifties or sixties in good health and CMV-seropositive.

J is TRBJ2-7 and V is TRBV27; 7 bases line up with TRBD2. The germline V gene has CDR1 MNHEY and CDR2 SMNVEV (reference sequence). The CDR3 has 13 amino acids. J was trimmed by 1 base and V by 7 bases; bases with no gene match: 4. CDR3 nucleotides: TGTGCCAGCATGGGAGGGGCTTCCTACGAGCAGTACTTC. Translation: CASMGGASYEQYF.

This clone has just a few counts. V is TRBV15 and J is TRBJ1-2; no clear D. The CDR3 consists of 14 residues. The V end was cut by 0 bases, the J end by 1 base, with 6 bases between. Germline CDR1 is LNHNV and CDR2 is YYDKDF (reference sequence). The CDR3 loop reads CATSRERLNYGYTF. The CDR3 nucleotides are TGTGCCACCAGCAGAGAGAGGCTTAACTATGGCTACACCTTC.

This clone was recorded a few times. This rearrangement joins TRBV27 to TRBJ2-1, with D maybe TRBD2 (6 bases). Germline V gene data show CDR1 as MNHEY and CDR2 as SMNVEV (reference sequence). The CDR3 loop spans 15 amino acids. Trimming cost V 7 bases and J 5 bases, with 18 bases left between them. CDR3 region: CASKKTGVSNNEQFF. DNA of the CDR3: TGTGCCAGCAAAAAGACGGGAGTTTCCAACAATGAGCAGTTCTTC.

A few counts support this clone. The gene calls are TRBV19 and TRBJ1-6; no clear D gene. The CDR3 covers 17 residues. Germline assignment: CDR1 LNHDA and CDR2 SQIVND (reference sequence). The V end lost 4 bases, the J end lost 0 bases, and 13 bases lay between the germline ends. CDR3 nucleotide sequence: TGTGCCAGTAGTACCCCGGGGATAAGCTCCTATAATTCACCCCTCCACTTT. This encodes CASSTPGISSYNSPLHF. The whole variable domain, filled in from reference TRBV19 and TRBJ1-6, reads DGGITQSPKYLFRKEGQNVTLSCEQNLNHDAMYWYRQDPGQGLRLIYYSQIVNDFQKGDIAEGYSVSREKKESFPLTVTSAQKNPTAFYLCASSTPGISSYNSPLHFGNGTRLTVT.

This clone was seen a few times. The chain joins TRBV4-1 to TRBJ1-2; D gene uncertain. The CDR3 is 16 amino acids. Germline V gene sequence: CDR1 MGHRA, CDR2 YSYEKL. The V and J ends lost 0 bases and 5 bases respectively, with 16 bases between them. The CDR3 loop is CASSQDWAGTRYGYTF. The CDR3 DNA reads as TGCGCCAGCAGCCAAGATTGGGCAGGAACAAGATATGGCTACACCTTC.

The rearrangement joins TRBV10-3 to TRBJ2-7; TRBD2 agrees at 10 bases. From germline, CDR1 is ENHRY and CDR2 SYGVKD. Trimming at V came to 0 bases and at J to 2 bases, leaving 7 bases not matched to a gene. The CDR3 totals 17 residues. CDR3 coding DNA: TGTGCCATCAGTGAGTCTTCGGCTAGCGGGAGAGCCTACGAGCAGTACTTC. This sequence encodes CAISESSASGRAYEQYF.

This clone was picked up a small number of times. The rearrangement uses TRBV2 and TRBJ2-1, with 7 bases fitting TRBD2. The CDR3 has 15 amino acids. Germline CDR1 and CDR2: SNHLY and FYNNEI. With 5 bases clipped from V and 1 base from J, the junction kept 5 bases outside the gene matches. In nucleotides, the CDR3 is TGTGCCAGCAGTAACTCGGGACTATCCTACAATGAGCAGTTCTTC. Protein: CASSNSGLSYNEQFF.

This rearrangement joins TRBV9 to TRBJ2-1, with TRBD2 as a possible D gene (5 bases). V lost 0 bases to trimming and J lost 5 bases, with 12 bases between them. Per the germline V gene, CDR1 is SGDLS and CDR2 is YYNGEE. The CDR3 is made up of 15 amino acids. CDR3 bases: TGTGCCAGCAGCGTAGTTGGGCTAGCAGACAATGAGCAGTTCTTC. Encoded protein: CASSVVGLADNEQFF.

Only a few counts were recorded for this clone. The J gene is TRBJ2-7, the V gene TRBV6-1, with a weak D call TRBD2 (6 bases). Trimming shortened V by 8 bases and J by 6 bases, and 23 bases separated the two germline ends. This CDR3 is built from 15 residues. Germline-derived CDR1 and CDR2 are MNHNS and SASEGT. The CDR3 loop reads CASRRGLDRAGEQYF. CDR3 nucleotide sequence: TGTGCCAGCCGAAGGGGATTGGACCGAGCGGGCGAGCAGTACTTC.